This TCR beta chain was captured by sequencing in a study of blood T cell repertoires in COVID-19. The protocol was immunoSEQ multiplex PCR, while the TCRdb copy is restricted to in-frame clones and leaves out a portion. This sample yields fewer than 200,000 clones, of which roughly 80% are seen a single time; 3.5% to 5% belongs to the top ten. The germline CDR1 and CDR2 sequences are LNHNV and YYDKDF (reference sequence). CDR3 size: 12 residues. Trimming pared 3 bases from V and 2 bases from J, leaving 4 bases between. J is TRBJ1-1 and V is TRBV15; no clear D gene. Sequenced material: PBMCs or T cells enriched from blood (not recorded which). The TCR originated in a woman in her forties or fifties who had recovered from COVID-19. CDR3 DNA: TGTGCCACCAGCAGTCCTAACACTGAAGCTTTCTTT. Translated, it gives CATSSPNTEAFF. Full variable domain (rest looked up from reference TRBV15 and TRBJ1-1): DAMVIQNPRYQVTQFGKPVTLSCSQTLNHNVMYWYQQKSSQAPKLLFHYYDKDFNNEADTPDNFQSRRPNTSFCFLDIRSPGLGDTAMYLCATSSPNTEAFFGQGTRLTVV.